These 30 T cell receptor beta chains were all obtained from the same sample, sequenced in a study of T cell responses to AZD1222 COVID-19 vaccine. Some clones are missing from TCRdb's copy, which holds only in-frame ones; the method was immunoSEQ multiplex PCR. The data show about 130,000 clones, just over 85% seen once. Specimen: peripheral blood, collected on day 0 of MenACWY control vaccination. These receptors originate from an adult in good health.

This clone has only one observation. The gene calls are TRBV5-1 and TRBJ2-2; TRBD1 aligns across 7 bases. Germline V gene data show CDR1 as SGHRS and CDR2 as YFSETQ. J lost 6 bases, V lost 6 bases, and 8 bases had no gene match. The CDR3 consists of 14 residues. CDR3 in DNA: TGCGCCAGCACCCTACAGGGGAAGGCCGGGGAGCTGTTTTTT. Residues: CASTLQGKAGELFF.

The V gene is TRBV5-1, the J gene TRBJ2-3; 9 nucleotides align to TRBD2. The CDR3 spans 15 residues. CDR1 is SGHRS, CDR2 YFSETQ, per germline. The V and J ends lost 7 bases and 6 bases, in that order; junction bases with no gene match: 12. CDR3 DNA: TGCGCCAGCTCAGGGATAGCGGGAGTACCGGATACGCAGTATTTT. Translated: CASSGIAGVPDTQYF.

The chain recombines TRBV9 with TRBJ2-7; TRBD2 matches 7 bases. In germline, CDR1 is SGDLS, CDR2 YYNGEE. This CDR3 is built from 14 residues. After removal of 4 bases from V and 4 bases from J, the junction contained 8 bases not matched to a gene. The DNA of the CDR3 is TGTGCCAGCAGCCTAACAGCTAGCGGTTACGAGCAGTACTTC. Protein product: CASSLTASGYEQYF.

As regards this clone: The junction does not match germline at one end; this may be a read error. The gene calls are TRBV6-6 and TRBJ2-7, with TRBD1 identical over 9 bases. The CDR3 runs to 15 residues. Germline lookup yields CDR1 MNHNY and CDR2 SVGAGI (reference sequence). CDR3 coding DNA: TGTGCCGGCAGTTCCGGGACAGGGATCTTCTACGAGCAGTACTTC. It codes for CAGSSGTGIFYEQYF.

This rearrangement joins TRBV9 to TRBJ1-3, with TRBD1 matching 7 bases. The CDR3 consists of 18 residues. Germline CDR1 is SGDLS and CDR2 is YYNGEE. The V and J ends lost 3 bases and 0 bases, in that order; junction bases with no gene match: 12. CDR3 DNA sequence: TGTGCCAGCAGCGGGGGGGACAGAATCGGCTACTCTGGAAACACCATATATTTT. Translating gives CASSGGDRIGYSGNTIYF.

The rearrangement uses TRBV9 and TRBJ2-1, with D possibly matching TRBD2 (7 bases). The CDR3 has 14 residues. V lost 3 bases, J lost 3 bases, and 10 bases lay in between. Germline V gene lookup returns CDR1 SGDLS and CDR2 YYNGEE. CDR3 region: CASSEGGGYNEQFF. The CDR3, as DNA: TGTGCCAGCAGCGAGGGAGGGGGCTACAATGAGCAGTTCTTC.

The V and J genes are TRBV5-8 and TRBJ1-5, with 7 bases fitting TRBD1. Germline V gene sequence: CDR1 SGHTS, CDR2 YDEGEE. With V trimmed by 3 bases and J by 5 bases, 11 bases remained unmatched. This CDR3 is built from 16 residues. Here the CDR3 reads CASSSPTGLMHQPQHF. The CDR3 coding sequence is TGTGCCAGCAGCTCCCCGACAGGGTTAATGCATCAGCCCCAGCATTTT.

This clone was seen once. The V call is TRBV24-1, the J call TRBJ2-2; D is perhaps TRBD1 or TRBD2 (6 bases each). CDR3 length equals 14 residues. CDR1 and CDR2 from the germline V gene are KGHDR and SFDVKD. V was clipped by 5 bases and J by 5 bases, with 11 bases between them. In DNA form, the CDR3 reads TGTGCCACCAGTGTAACGGGGGCAACCGGGGAGCTGTTTTTT. Amino acid sequence: CATSVTGATGELFF.

The gene calls are TRBV2 and TRBJ2-7, with D maybe TRBD2 (6 bases). The CDR3 is made up of 15 amino acids. Germline V CDR1 and CDR2: SNHLY, FYNNEI. With 10 bases removed from V and 0 bases from J, the gap between germline ends came to 19 bases. The CDR3 DNA sequence: TGTGCCACCTGGGTCGGGGGAACCATCTCCTACGAGCAGTACTTC. This sequence encodes CATWVGGTISYEQYF.

V and J are TRBV5-5 and TRBJ2-7, with a weak D call TRBD1 (5 bases). Trimming pared 1 base from V and 3 bases from J, leaving 8 bases between. CDR1 and CDR2 (germline): SGHKS, YYEKEE (reference sequence). The CDR3 sequence is 13 residues long. CDR3 sequence reads: CASSLNRIYEQYF. In DNA, the CDR3 is TGTGCCAGCAGCTTGAACAGGATCTACGAGCAGTACTTC.

V is TRBV6-5 and J is TRBJ2-6; unclear D gene. The germline V gene has CDR1 MNHEY and CDR2 SVGAGI. CDR3 length equals 15 residues. V lost 5 bases to trimming and J lost 0 bases, with 8 bases between them. CDR3 DNA: TGTGCCAGCAGTAGGCGGAACTCTGGGGCCAACGTCCTGACTTTC. Translating gives CASSRRNSGANVLTF.

V gene TRBV24-1 combines with J gene TRBJ2-7; either TRBD1 or TRBD2 may fit D (5 bases each). This CDR3 has 15 residues. Germline-derived CDR1 and CDR2 are KGHDR and SFDVKD. The ends were cut back, 4 bases at V and 0 bases at J, with 12 bases in the middle. CDR3 amino acids: CATSDTGGSSYEQYF. For the CDR3, the DNA is TGTGCCACCAGTGACACAGGAGGAAGCTCCTACGAGCAGTACTTC.

The chain couples TRBV11-2 to TRBJ2-1; the D is unclear. In germline, CDR1 is SGHAT, CDR2 FQNNGV. CDR3 length equals 10 residues. V dropped 3 bases and J dropped 9 bases, with 3 bases sitting between them. The CDR3 spells CASSLSEQFF. The CDR3 DNA reads TGTGCCAGCAGCTTGAGTGAGCAGTTCTTC.

The genes are TRBV5-1 and TRBJ2-3, with D possibly being TRBD2 (6 bases). V dropped 6 bases and J dropped 6 bases, with 20 bases sitting between them. The CDR3 is made up of 15 amino acids. Germline CDR1 SGHRS, CDR2 YFSETQ. CDR3 sequence reads: CASTKAGSESDTQYF. The CDR3 DNA follows: TGCGCCAGCACCAAGGCGGGGTCAGAGTCGGATACGCAGTATTTT. Variable domain in full (rest from reference TRBV5-1 and TRBJ2-3): KAGVTQTPRYLIKTRGQQVTLSCSPISGHRSVSWYQQTPGQGLQFLFEYFSETQRNKGNFPGRFSGRQFSNSRSEMNVSTLELGDSALYLCASTKAGSESDTQYFGPGTRLTVL.

V usage is TRBV15 and J usage is TRBJ2-7, with D hard to call. Germline-derived CDR1 and CDR2 are LNHNV and YYDKDF (reference sequence). Trimming left V 1 base short and J 2 bases short, with 9 bases between. The CDR3 runs to 14 residues. In nucleotides, the CDR3 is TGTGCCACCAGCAGAGGGCCAGCCACCTACGAGCAGTACTTC. It specifies CATSRGPATYEQYF.

This chain connects TRBV19 to TRBJ1-1; 10 positions agree with TRBD1. The CDR3 runs to 14 residues. The junction had 6 bases not matched to a gene; V was cut back by 8 bases and J by 3 bases. CDR1 is LNHDA, CDR2 SQIVND, per germline (reference sequence). In nucleotides, the CDR3 is TGTGCCAGTGGTGACAGGGGGCGTTACACTGAAGCTTTCTTT. The encoded protein is CASGDRGRYTEAFF.

V and J are TRBV19 and TRBJ1-2; weak D call: TRBD1 (5 bases). Deletions cut 7 bases from V and 4 bases from J, with 16 bases between. The CDR3 totals 14 residues. Germline CDR1 and CDR2: LNHDA and SQIVND (reference sequence). CDR3 sequence reads: CASTPAGPRYGYTF. Here the CDR3 DNA reads TGTGCCAGTACTCCGGCAGGGCCCCGCTATGGCTACACCTTC.

This chain links TRBV28 with TRBJ1-2; 7 bases fit TRBD1. Per the germline V gene, CDR1 is MDHEN and CDR2 is SYDVKM. The length of the CDR3 is 13 residues. CDR3 protein: CDRPGTEDYGYTF. The CDR3, as DNA: TGTGATAGACCTGGGACAGAGGACTATGGCTACACCTTC.

The gene calls are TRBV7-3 and TRBJ2-7; 9 bases align to TRBD2. J was trimmed by 4 bases and V by 1 base; bases with no gene match: 5. Germline CDR1 is SGHTA and CDR2 is FQGTGA. The CDR3 runs to 15 residues. The CDR3 nucleotides read TGTGCCAGCAGCTTAATGATAGCGGGAGCTTACGAGCAGTACTTC. As protein: CASSLMIAGAYEQYF.

This clone appeared a few times. The V gene is TRBV11-2, the J gene TRBJ2-7; 7 bases agree with TRBD1. The CDR3 spans 14 residues. Germline CDR1 and CDR2: SGHAT and FQNNGV. V lost 1 base and J lost 4; bases outside the gene matches: 4. The CDR3 coding sequence is TGTGCCAGCAGCTTAGCAGGGGGTAGGTACGAGCAGTACTTC. Its translation: CASSLAGGRYEQYF. Looking up the rest from reference TRBV11-2 and TRBJ2-7 gives the full variable domain: EAGVAQSPRYKIIEKRQSVAFWCNPISGHATLYWYQQILGQGPKLLIQFQNNGVVDDSQLPKDRFSAERLKGVDSTLKIQPAKLEDSAVYLCASSLAGGRYEQYFGPGTRLTVT.

The V gene is TRBV28, the J gene TRBJ1-2, with D possibly being TRBD1 (6 bases). V dropped 6 bases and J dropped 8 bases, with 19 bases sitting between them. Germline CDR1 MDHEN, CDR2 SYDVKM. The CDR3 runs 14 residues. CDR3 DNA: TGTGCCAGCAGGAGCCCAGGACAGTCCGAGGGCTACACCTTC. This gives the protein CASRSPGQSEGYTF.

The chain links TRBV6-5 to TRBJ2-1; D remains ambiguous. This CDR3 comprises 14 residues. The germline gives CDR1 MNHEY, CDR2 SVGAGI. The V and J ends lost 1 base and 7 bases respectively, with 11 bases between them. In DNA, the CDR3 is TGTGCCAGCAGTTACTATCGGGCAGCTAATGAGCAGTTCTTC. This sequence encodes CASSYYRAANEQFF.

This clone was observed a handful of times. The chain has TRBV7-9 and TRBJ1-6; D unresolved. The CDR3 is 15 amino acids. V dropped 3 bases and J dropped 2 bases, with 8 bases sitting between them. From germline, CDR1 is SEHNR and CDR2 FQNEAQ (reference sequence). The DNA of the CDR3 is TGTGCCAGCAGCTTCGGGCAGACCTATAATTCACCCCTCCACTTT. This translates into CASSFGQTYNSPLHF.

This chain uses TRBV7-3 with TRBJ2-1, with D possibly matching TRBD2 (5 bases). The length of the CDR3 is 16 residues. V shed 1 base and J shed 1 base, with 11 bases lying between them. Germline values: CDR1 SGHTA, CDR2 FQGTGA. The CDR3 sequence: CASSLRGHLSYNEQFF. The CDR3 coding sequence is TGTGCCAGCAGCTTAAGAGGGCACCTGTCCTACAATGAGCAGTTCTTC.

The V gene is TRBV5-1, the J gene TRBJ1-1; D is undetermined. Between the trimmed V and J ends, which lost 0 bases and 6 bases, there was a span of 12 bases. The CDR3 has 14 amino acids. In germline, CDR1 is SGHRS, CDR2 YFSETQ. The CDR3 coding sequence is TGCGCCAGCAGCTTGGTCCTTTTAGACGCTGAAGCTTTCTTT. Protein: CASSLVLLDAEAFF.

The chain combines TRBV18 with TRBJ1-2, with D possibly matching TRBD1 (5 bases). This CDR3 is built from 15 residues. The V and J ends lost 2 bases and 4 bases respectively, with 14 bases between them. Germline lookup yields CDR1 KGHSH and CDR2 LQKENI. The CDR3 coding sequence is TGTGCCAGCTCACCATCCAGGGCCCCCGGCTATGGCTACACCTTC. Encoded protein: CASSPSRAPGYGYTF.

V usage is TRBV2 and J usage is TRBJ2-7, with unresolved D. The V end lost 8 bases, the J end lost 2 bases, and 10 bases lay between the germline ends. The V gene's germline CDR1 is SNHLY and CDR2 FYNNEI. CDR3 length: 12 amino acids. The DNA of the CDR3 is TGTGCCAGCCATGCGGCCACCTACGAGCAGTACTTC. Its translation: CASHAATYEQYF.

The CDR3 is CASSHGGATNTGELFF. For the CDR3, the DNA is TGTGCCAGCAGCCACGGAGGGGCTACGAACACCGGGGAGCTGTTTTTT. This rearrangement joins TRBV5-4 to TRBJ2-2, with D possibly TRBD2 on 6 matching bases. V was clipped by 4 bases and J by 0 bases, with 13 bases between them. Germline assignment: CDR1 SGHNT and CDR2 YYREEE (reference sequence). The CDR3 spans 16 residues.

The rearrangement joins TRBV19 to TRBJ2-7, with 7 bases that match TRBD2. Per the germline V gene, CDR1 is LNHDA and CDR2 is SQIVND (reference sequence). There are 12 residues in the CDR3. J was trimmed by 3 bases and V by 10 bases; bases with no gene match: 6. The CDR3 bases are TGTGCCACTAGCCGGGACTACTACGAGCAGTACTTC. It specifies CATSRDYYEQYF.

This sequence joins TRBV2 and TRBJ1-1, with a weak D call TRBD1 (5 bases). V gave up 2 bases and J gave up 2 bases, with 18 bases separating them. Germline V gene sequence: CDR1 SNHLY, CDR2 FYNNEI. The CDR3 loop spans 17 amino acids. The CDR3 DNA reads as TGTGCCAGCAGTGAACTTTTACGGGGGGGGTTCAACACTGAAGCTTTCTTT. Its translation is CASSELLRGGFNTEAFF.